The 8 T cell receptor beta chains given below trace back to one sample, sequenced in a study of T cells in Graves' hyperthyroidism and ophthalmopathy. The CDR3 regions of TCR beta were amplified from RNA transcripts. Researchers ran a first-round RT-PCR on the TCR CDR3 using the HTBI primer set. MiXCR, applied by TCRdb to the multiplex PCR reads, yields one record per CDR3 protein. The repertoire includes around 520,000 distinct CDR3 sequences, about 15% of them detected once, and less than 20% sits in the top ten. The sample was blood. These receptors were obtained from a woman aged 18-30 years with Graves' hyperthyroidism.

At least ten counts were recorded for this clonotype. V gene TRBV15 combines with J gene TRBJ2-1; 9 bases fit TRBD2. The CDR3 has 15 amino acids. V shed 2 bases and J 6 bases; nucleotides not matched to a gene: 5. Germline loops: CDR1 LNHNV, CDR2 YYDKDF (reference sequence). This CDR3 reads CATSRLAGSGNEQFF. CDR3 sequence (DNA): TGTGCCACCAGCAGACTAGCGGGAAGCGGCAATGAGCAGTTCTTC.

This clonotype was picked up many times. The genes are TRBV5-1 and TRBJ2-7, with D perhaps TRBD2 (7 bases). The CDR3 has 16 residues. Trimming took 3 bases from V and 2 from J, leaving 18 bases between them. The germline V gene has CDR1 SGHRS and CDR2 YFSETQ. The DNA for the CDR3 is TGCGCCAGCAGCTCCGCACAGGGAGGGGATACCTACGAGCAGTACTTC. This codes for CASSSAQGGDTYEQYF.

The sample holds a few counts of this clonotype. The chain recombines TRBV29-1 with TRBJ1-3, with D unresolved. Trimming removed 7 bases at V and 0 bases at J, with 16 bases between. The CDR3 is made up of 15 amino acids. The germline CDR1 and CDR2 sequences are SQVTM and ANQGSEA. The CDR3: CSAESVSPSGNTIYF. DNA of the CDR3: TGCAGCGCCGAGTCGGTCTCACCCTCTGGAAACACCATATATTTT.

To note about this clonotype: One end of the junction varies from germline; a read error may be responsible. The rearrangement uses TRBV7-9 and TRBJ2-5; D unclear. CDR1 and CDR2 from the germline V gene are SEHNR and FQNEAQ (reference sequence). The length of the CDR3 is 10 residues. The DNA for the CDR3 is TGTGCCAGCAGCGCTAACGCTATGGACTTC. Translated: CASSANAMDF. The full variable domain, in which reference TRBV7-9 and TRBJ2-5 provide the parts outside the CDR3, is DTGVSQNPRHKITKRGQNVTFRCDPISEHNRLYWYRQTLGQGPEFLTYFQNEAQLEKSRLLSDRFSAERPKGSFSTLEIQRTEQGDSAMYLCASSANAMDFGPGTRLLVL.

This clonotype was seen more than once but under ten times. The chain has TRBV30 and TRBJ2-2, with 13 bases that match TRBD2. Trimming took 6 bases from V and 6 from J; bases not matched to a gene: 4. CDR1 and CDR2 from the germline V gene are GTSNPN and SVGIG (reference sequence). This CDR3 spans 14 amino acids. In DNA, the CDR3 is TGTGCCTGCCCGGGACTAGCGGGGTCCGGGGAGCTGTTTTTT. Its translation: CACPGLAGSGELFF.

CDR3 nucleotide sequence: TGTGCCAGTAGCCACAACGTGGCCCAGAGGGGCACTGAAGCTTTCTTT. Its protein product is CASSHNVAQRGTEAFF. The chain has TRBV19 and TRBJ1-1; D possibly corresponds to TRBD1 (5 bases). CDR3 length: 16 amino acids. V was clipped by 6 bases and J by 4 bases, with 21 bases between them. Germline CDR1 is LNHDA and CDR2 is SQIVND (reference sequence).

The sample holds many counts of this clonotype. The chain links TRBV9 to TRBJ1-1; no clear D. Per germline, CDR1 SGDLS and CDR2 YYNGEE. The length of the CDR3 is 13 residues. V lost 0 bases to trimming and J lost 1 base, with 4 bases between them. CDR3 protein: CASSVDSNTEAFF. The CDR3 DNA reads TGTGCCAGCAGCGTAGACTCGAACACTGAAGCTTTCTTT.

The table lists this clonotype with many counts. The chain recombines TRBV20-1 with TRBJ2-1; D is ambiguous. The CDR3 is made up of 10 amino acids. Trimming shortened V by 7 bases and J by 9 bases, and 10 bases separated the two germline ends. Per germline, CDR1 DFQATT and CDR2 SNEGSKA (reference sequence). CDR3 DNA sequence: TGCAGTGTCCCGGTGGCTGAGCAGTTCTTC. It specifies CSVPVAEQFF.